The 31 T cell receptor beta chains in this list originate from one sample, sequenced in a study of CD8+ T cells in alopecia areata. cDNA serving as the sequencing template came from extracted, reverse transcribed RNA. Some clones are missing from TCRdb's copy, which holds only in-frame ones; the method was immunoSEQ multiplex PCR. The profile shows hundreds of thousands of clones, around two fifths of them singletons. Treatment here: oral pan-JAK inhibitor, 5-10 mg twice daily. Sequenced here: CD4+ T cells sorted from blood, sampled between weeks 30 and 35, from a patient treated with tofacitinib. These receptors came from a human donor with alopecia areata.

This clone was counted between two and nine times. The chain's CDR3 is CASSVGFYNEQFF. For the CDR3, the DNA is TGCGCCAGCTCGGTAGGGTTCTACAATGAGCAGTTCTTC. This chain connects TRBV5-1 to TRBJ2-1, with no clear D. There are 13 residues in the CDR3. V dropped 7 bases and J dropped 3 bases, with 11 bases sitting between them. Germline loops: CDR1 SGHRS, CDR2 YFSETQ.

In this sample, this clone turned up a few times. V usage is TRBV10-2 and J usage is TRBJ1-6, with 9 nucleotides matching TRBD1. V shed 6 bases, J shed 0 bases, and the junction held 6 bases outside the gene matches. Germline loops: CDR1 WSHSY, CDR2 SAAADI. CDR3 length: 17 amino acids. The CDR3 bases are TGCGCCAGCAGCCGGGACAGGGTTAGCTCCTATAATTCACCCCTCCACTTT. Translated: CASSRDRVSSYNSPLHF.

The chain's CDR3 is CASSEDRTNYGYTF. In nucleotides, the CDR3 is TGTGCCAGCAGTGAGGACAGGACTAACTATGGCTACACCTTC. J is TRBJ1-2 and V is TRBV6-5; 7 bases are a match to TRBD1. Trimming removed 5 bases from V and 0 bases from J; junction bases left unmatched: 3. Germline V gene sequence: CDR1 MNHEY, CDR2 SVGAGI. The CDR3 is made up of 14 amino acids.

The chain links TRBV4-2 to TRBJ1-1, with 7 bases lining up with TRBD1. V shed 3 bases and J 8 bases; nucleotides not matched to a gene: 3. The CDR3 has 12 amino acids. Germline assignment: CDR1 LGHNA and CDR2 YNFKEQ. Here the CDR3 DNA reads TGTGCCAGCAGCCACCCGACAGGGGAAGCTTTCTTT. This encodes CASSHPTGEAFF.

This clone has only a few counts. The chain has TRBV7-9 and TRBJ2-3; TRBD2 might be the D (5 bases). Germline V gene sequence: CDR1 SEHNR, CDR2 FQNEAQ (reference sequence). Trimming took off 5 bases at V and 4 bases at J, with 7 bases between the two ends. The CDR3 has 12 amino acids. CDR3 coding DNA: TGTGCCAGCAGCCCACTAGCAGATACGCAGTATTTT. The encoded protein is CASSPLADTQYF.

This clone was counted only a few times. The rearrangement uses TRBV4-1 and TRBJ1-5; D remains ambiguous. V lost 0 bases to trimming and J lost 2 bases, with 14 bases between them. The germline V gene has CDR1 MGHRA and CDR2 YSYEKL. The CDR3 is 17 amino acids. The CDR3 DNA follows: TGCGCCAGCAGCCAAGAACTTTGGGAGTCCGGCAATCAGCCCCAGCATTTT. Protein product: CASSQELWESGNQPQHF.

The chain carries TRBV9 and TRBJ2-7; no clear D gene. The length of the CDR3 is 12 residues. The V and J ends lost 4 bases and 6 bases respectively, with 11 bases between them. CDR1 and CDR2 (germline): SGDLS, YYNGEE. The CDR3 DNA follows: TGTGCCAGCAGCCCCCAAGGTGGCGAGCAGTACTTC. This encodes CASSPQGGEQYF.

The chain carries TRBV6-5 and TRBJ1-2; TRBD1 might be the D (6 bases). The V gene's germline CDR1 is MNHEY and CDR2 SVGAGI. The CDR3 consists of 14 residues. V lost 0 bases, J lost 6 bases, and 11 bases lay in between. The CDR3 is CASSYSGGANGYTF. The CDR3 nucleotides are TGTGCCAGCAGTTACTCGGGGGGCGCGAATGGCTACACCTTC.

This clone was seen only a few times. The chain combines TRBV9 with TRBJ2-5; 9 nucleotides agree with TRBD1. The CDR3 is 16 amino acids. Germline CDR1 SGDLS, CDR2 YYNGEE. J lost 1 base, V lost 4 bases, and 8 bases had no gene match. The CDR3 loop is CASSPGTGLLQETQYF. Written as DNA, the CDR3 is TGTGCCAGCAGCCCAGGGACAGGGCTACTCCAAGAGACCCAGTACTTC.

Only a few counts were recorded for this clone. This chain links TRBV7-2 with TRBJ2-5; no definite D call. Trimming left V 5 bases short and J 5 bases short, with 12 bases between. The V gene's germline CDR1 is SGHTA and CDR2 FQGNSA. The CDR3 totals 13 residues. The CDR3 reads CASSPRRRETQYF. Written as DNA, the CDR3 is TGTGCCAGCAGCCCGAGAAGGCGGGAGACCCAGTACTTC.

This sequence joins TRBV4-1 and TRBJ1-2, with a possible D match to TRBD1 (6 bases). The CDR3 consists of 13 residues. V was cut by 4 bases and J by 6 bases, with 12 bases left in between. Germline V lookup: CDR1 MGHRA, CDR2 YSYEKL. CDR3 coding DNA: TGCGCCAGCAGCCGGTACAGGGTTGATGGCTACACCTTC. Translation: CASSRYRVDGYTF.

The chain joins TRBV5-1 to TRBJ2-3; D is unclear. Trimming pared 1 base from V and 0 bases from J, leaving 9 bases between. This CDR3 is 15 amino acids long. Germline assignment: CDR1 SGHRS and CDR2 YFSETQ. The CDR3 here is CASSLQKRSTDTQYF. Here the CDR3 DNA reads TGCGCCAGCAGCTTGCAAAAGAGAAGCACAGATACGCAGTATTTT.

The chain employs TRBV29-1 and TRBJ1-1, with D uncertain. Germline CDR1 SQVTM, CDR2 ANQGSEA. CDR3 size: 13 residues. Trimming removed 4 bases from V and 1 base from J, with 10 bases in between. CDR3 in amino acids: CSVAGLRNTEAFF. CDR3 nucleotides: TGCAGCGTTGCTGGTCTACGGAACACTGAAGCTTTCTTT.

The genes are TRBV5-1 and TRBJ2-1; 10 nucleotides align to TRBD2. CDR1 is SGHRS, CDR2 YFSETQ, per germline. CDR3 length equals 16 residues. V shed 3 bases, J shed 5 bases, and the junction held 8 bases outside the gene matches. The DNA of the CDR3 is TGCGCCAGCAGCTCAACCCCAGCGGGAGGGGACAATGAGCAGTTCTTC. It translates to CASSSTPAGGDNEQFF. The variable domain in full, with the rest retrieved from reference TRBV5-1 and TRBJ2-1, is KAGVTQTPRYLIKTRGQQVTLSCSPISGHRSVSWYQQTPGQGLQFLFEYFSETQRNKGNFPGRFSGRQFSNSRSEMNVSTLELGDSALYLCASSSTPAGGDNEQFFGPGTRLTVL.

The chain is built from TRBV7-8 and TRBJ2-5, with TRBD1 matching 9 bases. Germline assignment: CDR1 SGHVS and CDR2 FQNEAQ. The CDR3 sequence is 16 residues long. The V segment lost 5 bases and the J segment 4 bases; nucleotides outside the gene matches: 11. In DNA, the CDR3 is TGTGCCAGCAGCGTTACTCGGGACAGGGCCCCAGAGACCCAGTACTTC. It encodes CASSVTRDRAPETQYF.

At least ten counts were recorded for this clone. The chain carries TRBV29-1 and TRBJ1-2, with no clear D. Trimming took 7 bases from V and 3 from J, leaving 21 bases between them. Germline lookup yields CDR1 SQVTM and CDR2 ANQGSEA. The CDR3 length is 15 residues. CDR3 in DNA: TGCAGCGCTATACTGTCCGGGGATGGGGACTATGGCTACACCTTC. The encoded protein is CSAILSGDGDYGYTF.

The rearrangement joins TRBV5-1 to TRBJ1-4; D unresolved. Germline values: CDR1 SGHRS, CDR2 YFSETQ. CDR3 length: 12 residues. Trimming stripped 0 bases from V and 8 bases from J, with 5 bases between. The CDR3 protein is CASSLAGEKLFF. In nucleotides, the CDR3 is TGCGCCAGCAGCTTGGCCGGGGAAAAACTGTTTTTT.

The chain links TRBV30 to TRBJ2-1; 8 bases match TRBD2. Germline trimming cut 7 bases from V and 5 bases from J; bases unmatched to any gene: 7. This CDR3 spans 13 amino acids. Germline CDR1 is GTSNPN and CDR2 is SVGIG (reference sequence). The CDR3 DNA is TGTGCCTTGTCCGGGACTAGAGACAATGAGCAGTTCTTC. Translating it yields CALSGTRDNEQFF.

The gene calls are TRBV18 and TRBJ2-1; D is undetermined. Trimming removed 3 bases at V and 4 bases at J, with 7 bases between. CDR1 and CDR2 from the germline V gene are KGHSH and LQKENI. The CDR3 sequence is 13 residues long. The CDR3 reads CASSPEEYNEQFF. CDR3 DNA sequence: TGTGCCAGCTCACCGGAAGAGTACAATGAGCAGTTCTTC.

This clone was seen repeatedly, ten times or more. The J gene is TRBJ2-7, the V gene TRBV29-1; TRBD1 matches 10 bases. The CDR3 is made up of 14 amino acids. Germline V gives CDR1 SQVTM, CDR2 ANQGSEA. V lost 5 bases and J lost 1; bases outside the gene matches: 5. The CDR3 DNA is TGCAGCGTTATTGGGACAGGGGCTTCCTACGAGCAGTACTTC. Amino acid sequence: CSVIGTGASYEQYF.

This clone was seen a few times. The same CDR3 is also encoded by other DNA sequences in this sample. The rearrangement joins TRBV29-1 to TRBJ2-3; TRBD2 agrees at 16 bases. V lost 7 bases and J lost 3; bases outside the gene matches: 1. Looked up from germline, CDR1 is SQVTM and CDR2 is ANQGSEA. The CDR3 loop spans 14 amino acids. CDR3 residues: CSAGLAGGTDTQYF. CDR3 coding DNA: TGCAGCGCGGGACTAGCGGGAGGGACAGATACGCAGTATTTT.

The chain employs TRBV5-4 and TRBJ2-3; TRBD2 matches 13 bases. The ends lost 3 bases at V and 6 bases at J; junction bases unmatched: 7. The length of the CDR3 is 16 residues. The germline V gene has CDR1 SGHNT and CDR2 YYREEE (reference sequence). The CDR3 is CASSSGTSGMGDTQYF. CDR3 coding DNA: TGTGCCAGCAGCTCGGGGACTAGCGGGATGGGGGATACGCAGTATTTT.

The V and J genes are TRBV20-1 and TRBJ2-7, with D possibly called TRBD1 or TRBD2 (5 bases each). Germline CDR1 DFQATT, CDR2 SNEGSKA (reference sequence). V was cut by 5 bases and J by 3 bases, with 8 bases left in between. The CDR3 runs to 11 residues. The CDR3 sequence is CSAGDGYEQYF. As DNA, the CDR3 is TGCAGTGCTGGGGACGGCTACGAGCAGTACTTC.

This clone was observed a handful of times. Other DNA sequences in the same sample also yield this CDR3. The chain has TRBV30 and TRBJ1-4; D may be TRBD1 (6 bases). CDR1 is GTSNPN and CDR2 is SVGIG in the germline V gene (reference sequence). With 1 base removed from V and 4 bases from J, the gap between germline ends came to 7 bases. The CDR3 loop spans 13 amino acids. CDR3 region: CAWSEQGNEKLFF. The CDR3 DNA follows: TGTGCCTGGAGTGAACAGGGTAATGAAAAACTGTTTTTT.

This clone has just a few counts. The chain employs TRBV2 and TRBJ2-3, with a tentative D call TRBD2 (5 bases). The CDR3 spans 15 residues. The germline V and J ends were trimmed by 3 bases and 0 bases, with 10 bases remaining between them. Per the germline V gene, CDR1 is SNHLY and CDR2 is FYNNEI. In nucleotides, the CDR3 is TGTGCCAGCAGTGAGGGGAGCCATAGCACAGATACGCAGTATTTT. Amino acids: CASSEGSHSTDTQYF.

The rearrangement uses TRBV7-9 and TRBJ2-3; no clear D gene. CDR3 length equals 16 residues. Per the germline V gene, CDR1 is SEHNR and CDR2 is FQNEAQ (reference sequence). Between the trimmed V and J ends, which lost 4 bases and 1 base, there was a span of 15 bases. The CDR3 bases are TGTGCCAGCAGCTCAAGATTACCCTTAGGCACAGATACGCAGTATTTT. This sequence encodes CASSSRLPLGTDTQYF.

The chain uses TRBV4-1 and TRBJ2-3; 8 bases align to TRBD2. Per the germline V gene, CDR1 is MGHRA and CDR2 is YSYEKL. V was pared by 7 bases and J by 4 bases, with 7 bases of the junction left unmatched. The CDR3 extends over 14 amino acids. In DNA form, the CDR3 reads TGCGCCAGCACCACCAGGCGGGGGGCAGATACGCAGTATTTT. Protein sequence: CASTTRRGADTQYF.

The rearrangement joins TRBV7-3 to TRBJ1-1; D unresolved. In germline, CDR1 is SGHTA, CDR2 FQGTGA. The CDR3 contains 13 residues. Trimming shortened V by 5 bases and J by 4 bases, and 11 bases separated the two germline ends. This CDR3 is CASSQQGGTEAFF. The CDR3 region has the DNA TGTGCCAGCAGCCAGCAAGGAGGCACTGAAGCTTTCTTT.

This chain links TRBV5-4 with TRBJ2-3; the match to TRBD2 covers 10 bases. This CDR3 has 15 amino acids. Germline V gene lookup returns CDR1 SGHNT and CDR2 YYREEE (reference sequence). The trim removed 0 bases at V and 7 bases at J, leaving 5 bases unmatched. The CDR3 DNA is TGTGCCAGCAGCTTGGGAACAGCGGGGGGGTATACGCAGTATTTT. It is translated as CASSLGTAGGYTQYF.

This clone was seen ten or more times. The chain uses TRBV7-9 and TRBJ2-1, with 9 positions matching TRBD2. V lost 5 bases, J lost 8 bases, and 13 bases stayed unmatched. CDR3 length: 16 amino acids. CDR1 SEHNR and CDR2 FQNEAQ come from the germline V gene (reference sequence). For the CDR3, the DNA is TGTGCCAGCAGCCCGCCTCGGGGTAGCGGGAGAGATGAGCAGTTCTTC. Translated: CASSPPRGSGRDEQFF.

The gene calls are TRBV5-1 and TRBJ1-1, with D perhaps matching TRBD1 (5 bases). Germline CDR1 SGHRS, CDR2 YFSETQ. Trimming removed 4 bases at V and 1 base at J, with 17 bases between. The CDR3 is 16 residues long. This CDR3 reads CASSPDTGFSNTEAFF. Here the CDR3 DNA reads TGCGCCAGCAGCCCGGACACGGGGTTCTCGAACACTGAAGCTTTCTTT.